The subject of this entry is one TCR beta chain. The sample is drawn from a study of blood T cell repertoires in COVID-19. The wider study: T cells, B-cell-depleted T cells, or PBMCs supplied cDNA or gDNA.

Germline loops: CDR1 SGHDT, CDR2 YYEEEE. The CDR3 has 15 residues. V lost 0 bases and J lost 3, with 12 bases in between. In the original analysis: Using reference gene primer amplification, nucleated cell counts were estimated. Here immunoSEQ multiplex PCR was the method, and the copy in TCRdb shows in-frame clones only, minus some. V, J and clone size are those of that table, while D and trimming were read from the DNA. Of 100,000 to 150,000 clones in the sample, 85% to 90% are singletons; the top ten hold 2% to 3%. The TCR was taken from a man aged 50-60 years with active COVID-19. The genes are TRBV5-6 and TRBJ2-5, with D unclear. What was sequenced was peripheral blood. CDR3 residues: CASSLVERVEETQYF. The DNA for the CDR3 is TGTGCCAGCAGCTTGGTAGAGAGAGTGGAAGAGACCCAGTACTTC.